This passage covers 24 T cell receptor beta chains from one sample sequenced in a study of blood T cell repertoires in COVID-19. TCRdb's copy holds only in-frame clones and misses some; the assay was immunoSEQ multiplex PCR. The table has some 260,000 clones, about 88% seen once. The sequenced sample was peripheral blood. The source of these receptors is a woman between 35 and 50 years old who had recovered from COVID-19.

The chain recombines TRBV29-1 with TRBJ1-1; 12 bases are a match to TRBD1. The CDR3 is 13 residues long. Germline V gene data show CDR1 as SQVTM and CDR2 as ANQGSEA. Trimming at V came to 6 bases and at J to 5 bases, leaving 4 bases not matched to a gene. CDR3 sequence (DNA): TGCAGCGTGTGGGACAGGGGGCAGACTGAAGCTTTCTTT. Protein product: CSVWDRGQTEAFF.

The chain joins TRBV11-2 to TRBJ2-1, with D possibly TRBD2 on 7 matching bases. The V gene lost 6 bases and the J gene lost 9 bases, with 21 bases spanning the gap. The CDR3 totals 15 residues. Per germline, CDR1 SGHAT and CDR2 FQNNGV. The CDR3 DNA sequence: TGTGCCAGCAGACCGACGAGGGGGAGGGCCGGTGAGCAGTTCTTC. Translating gives CASRPTRGRAGEQFF.

V is TRBV7-9 and J is TRBJ2-2; no reliable D call. This CDR3 is 14 amino acids long. Deletions cut 1 base from V and 4 bases from J, with 7 bases between. Germline values: CDR1 SEHNR, CDR2 FQNEAQ (reference sequence). For the CDR3, the DNA is TGTGCCAGCAGCTTAGTCAGTGTCACCGGGGAGCTGTTTTTT. This codes for CASSLVSVTGELFF. The full variable domain, completed using reference TRBV7-9 and TRBJ2-2, is DTGVSQNPRHKITKRGQNVTFRCDPISEHNRLYWYRQTLGQGPEFLTYFQNEAQLEKSRLLSDRFSAERPKGSFSTLEIQRTEQGDSAMYLCASSLVSVTGELFFGEGSRLTVL.

This clone has just a few counts. The V call is TRBV11-3, the J call TRBJ2-2; 7 bases map to TRBD1. Germline V gene lookup returns CDR1 SGHNT and CDR2 YENEEA. CDR3 length: 14 residues. The junction had 5 bases not matched to a gene; V was cut back by 5 bases and J by 5 bases. Here the CDR3 reads CASSRDRGTGELFF. CDR3 bases: TGTGCCAGCAGCCGGGACAGAGGGACCGGGGAGCTGTTTTTT.

The chain uses TRBV11-3 and TRBJ2-1; weak D call: TRBD1 (6 bases). Trimming left V 0 bases short and J 10 bases short, with 16 bases between. The CDR3 spans 15 residues. Germline assignment: CDR1 SGHNT and CDR2 YENEEA. DNA for the CDR3: TGTGCCAGCAGCTTAGAGGGCCAACAGGGCGGAGAGCAGTTCTTC. The encoded protein is CASSLEGQQGGEQFF.

V and J are TRBV30 and TRBJ2-5, with D tentatively TRBD1 (6 bases). Germline-derived CDR1 and CDR2 are GTSNPN and SVGIG (reference sequence). The CDR3 contains 17 residues. The V end lost 0 bases, the J end lost 1 base, and 18 bases lay between the germline ends. The CDR3: CAWSVGKTGGLQETQYF. In nucleotides, the CDR3 is TGTGCCTGGAGTGTGGGGAAGACAGGAGGCCTCCAAGAGACCCAGTACTTC.

A word on this clone: Other nucleotide sequences from this sample produce the same CDR3. The V and J genes are TRBV12-5 and TRBJ2-2; tentative D call: TRBD1 (6 bases). Trimming cost V 5 bases and J 1 base, with 8 bases left between them. Germline-derived CDR1 and CDR2 are LGHNT and FRNRAP. The CDR3 has 14 residues. CDR3 sequence (DNA): TGTGCTAGTGGTCAAGGGGGGAACACCGGGGAGCTGTTTTTT. The encoded protein is CASGQGGNTGELFF.

The chain combines TRBV3-1 (or the pseudogene TRBV3-2) with TRBJ2-3; 13 positions agree with TRBD2. Trimming took 3 bases from V and 4 from J; bases not matched to a gene: 13. The CDR3 sequence is 19 residues long. Per germline, CDR1 LGHDT and CDR2 YNNKEL (reference sequence). CDR3 sequence: CASSHPKGLAGPWADTQYF. The CDR3 DNA reads TGTGCCAGCAGCCATCCCAAGGGACTAGCGGGACCGTGGGCAGATACGCAGTATTTT.

J is TRBJ2-7 and V is TRBV7-2, with TRBD1 matching 7 bases. This CDR3 region has 14 residues. Germline V gives CDR1 SGHTA, CDR2 FQGNSA. With V trimmed by 5 bases and J by 6 bases, 10 bases remained unmatched. The DNA of the CDR3 is TGTGCCAGCAGCCAAGACAGGGTGAGCCTCGAGCAGTACTTC. Protein sequence: CASSQDRVSLEQYF.

The chain carries TRBV6-2 or TRBV6-3 and TRBJ2-3; TRBD2 matches at 13 bases. The CDR3 extends over 15 amino acids. V lost 6 bases and J lost 4; bases outside the gene matches: 4. The V gene's germline CDR1 is MNHEY and CDR2 SVGEGT. CDR3 nucleotide sequence: TGTGCCAGCAGCAAGACTAGCGGGGGGTCAGATACGCAGTATTTT. Its protein product is CASSKTSGGSDTQYF.

The chain links TRBV7-9 to TRBJ1-2; 8 bases map to TRBD1. Per the germline V gene, CDR1 is SEHNR and CDR2 is FQNEAQ (reference sequence). CDR3 length: 18 residues. The J segment lost 4 bases and the V segment lost 2 bases, leaving 15 bases of the junction unmatched. CDR3 in amino acids: CASSLFRPQQGGAYGYTF. For the CDR3, the DNA is TGTGCCAGCAGCTTATTCCGACCTCAACAGGGGGGGGCCTATGGCTACACCTTC.

This sequence joins TRBV4-1 and TRBJ1-2; D possibly corresponds to TRBD1 (6 bases). Trimming removed 0 bases at V and 0 bases at J, with 17 bases between. Germline V CDR1 and CDR2: MGHRA, YSYEKL. This CDR3 comprises 18 residues. CDR3 in amino acids: CASSQEAAGALPNYGYTF. CDR3 in DNA: TGCGCCAGCAGCCAAGAGGCGGCAGGGGCCTTACCTAACTATGGCTACACCTTC.

For the CDR3, the DNA is TGTGCCAGCAGTTTACCTGGGGCGTACGAGCAGTACTTC. It codes for CASSLPGAYEQYF. The chain couples TRBV27 to TRBJ2-7, with a weak D call TRBD1 (5 bases). The length of the CDR3 is 13 residues. V was cut by 2 bases and J by 4 bases, with 9 bases left in between. The germline gives CDR1 MNHEY, CDR2 SMNVEV (reference sequence).

This chain links TRBV19 with TRBJ1-1, with 7 bases aligning to TRBD1. V shed 5 bases and J 6 bases; nucleotides not matched to a gene: 9. This CDR3 contains 14 residues. Germline V gene lookup returns CDR1 LNHDA and CDR2 SQIVND (reference sequence). The CDR3 region has the DNA TGTGCCAGTAGTGATGAGGGGGCGAGGGCTGAAGCTTTCTTT. The encoded protein is CASSDEGARAEAFF.

The rearrangement uses TRBV5-1 and TRBJ1-6; D not resolved. V was pared by 0 bases and J by 4 bases, with 5 bases between. The CDR3 is made up of 14 amino acids. Germline V gene data show CDR1 as SGHRS and CDR2 as YFSETQ. The CDR3 bases are TGCGCCAGCAGCTTGGGGCAGTATAATTCACCCCTCCACTTT. This translates into CASSLGQYNSPLHF.

This clone was seen just once. The chain recombines TRBV12-3 or TRBV12-4 with TRBJ1-1; possibly TRBD1 for D (5 bases). Trimming took off 6 bases at V and 3 bases at J, with 11 bases between the two ends. This CDR3 has 13 amino acids. CDR3 amino acids: CASSLRRDTEAFF. The CDR3 DNA follows: TGTGCCAGCAGCCTCCGCAGGGACACTGAAGCTTTCTTT.

This clone was seen just once. The chain joins TRBV27 to TRBJ1-2; 10 nucleotides match TRBD1. Germline V gene data show CDR1 as MNHEY and CDR2 as SMNVEV (reference sequence). The CDR3 runs 16 residues. Unmatched junction bases numbered 11, after V lost 2 bases and J lost 8 bases. DNA of the CDR3: TGTGCCAGCAGTTTAGGAACCGGGACAGGGGCTGGGGGCTACACCTTC. Encoded protein: CASSLGTGTGAGGYTF.

CDR3 sequence: CASSYRGSGRVMETQYF. The CDR3 DNA sequence: TGTGCCAGCAGCTATCGGGGTAGCGGGAGGGTAATGGAGACCCAGTACTTC. The chain carries TRBV7-8 and TRBJ2-5; 11 bases align to TRBD2. The length of the CDR3 is 17 residues. Germline-derived CDR1 and CDR2 are SGHVS and FQNEAQ. Trimming cost V 4 bases and J 5 bases; bases outside gene matches: 12.

The chain uses TRBV6-2 or TRBV6-3 and TRBJ2-7, with D maybe TRBD1 (5 bases). The CDR3 length is 13 residues. CDR1 and CDR2 (germline): MNHEY, SVGEGT. The V gene lost 0 bases and the J gene lost 2 bases, with 5 bases spanning the gap. CDR3 in amino acids: CASSYSGAYEQYF. As DNA, the CDR3 is TGTGCCAGCAGTTACTCAGGGGCCTACGAGCAGTACTTC.

The V and J genes are TRBV6-5 and TRBJ2-1; D is undetermined. V was cut by 4 bases and J by 3 bases, with 7 bases left in between. Germline V gene sequence: CDR1 MNHEY, CDR2 SVGAGI. The CDR3 covers 13 residues. The CDR3 coding sequence is TGTGCCAGCAGTTTCGACTTCTACAATGAGCAGTTCTTC. It yields the protein CASSFDFYNEQFF.

The chain recombines TRBV13 with TRBJ2-1, with 14 bases matching TRBD2. This CDR3 contains 18 residues. CDR1 is PRHDT, CDR2 FYEKMQ, per germline (reference sequence). V dropped 5 bases and J dropped 1; count of bases not matched to a gene: 7. CDR3 amino acids: CASSQGLAGVRSYNEQFF. The CDR3 nucleotides read TGTGCCAGCAGCCAGGGACTAGCGGGAGTAAGATCCTACAATGAGCAGTTCTTC.

As DNA, the CDR3 is TGTGCCAGCAGCTTCTCAGGAGGTGGCTACACCTTC. The encoded protein is CASSFSGGGYTF. The chain carries TRBV7-2 and TRBJ1-2; no definite D call. Trimming left V 3 bases short and J 7 bases short, with 9 bases between. CDR1 and CDR2 from the germline V gene are SGHTA and FQGNSA. There are 12 residues in the CDR3.

J is TRBJ2-5 and V is TRBV12-5; D is ambiguous. Germline V gene sequence: CDR1 LGHNT, CDR2 FRNRAP. Trimming shortened V by 3 bases and J by 7 bases, and 12 bases separated the two germline ends. This CDR3 has 13 residues. Here the CDR3 reads CASGFHPSGTQYF. CDR3 nucleotides: TGTGCTAGTGGTTTCCACCCGTCGGGGACCCAGTACTTC.

This sequence joins TRBV6-6 and TRBJ2-1; maybe TRBD1 (6 bases). Trimming removed 5 bases from V and 0 bases from J, with 14 bases in between. Germline lookup yields CDR1 MNHNY and CDR2 SVGAGI (reference sequence). The CDR3 runs 16 residues. The CDR3 here is CASSRQDSSSYNEQFF. The CDR3 DNA sequence: TGTGCCAGCAGTCGACAGGACTCGAGCTCCTACAATGAGCAGTTCTTC.